Listed below are T cell receptor beta chains from one sample, sequenced in a study of T cells in localized non-small cell lung cancer. Clones were sequenced by immunoSEQ multiplex PCR, and TCRdb holds only the in-frame ones, with some missing. The repertoire holds fewer than 95,000 clones, with roughly 91% as singletons. The starting material was PBMCs, obtained before any cancer treatment. These receptor sequences come from a woman aged 35 to 75 with stage II squamous cell lung carcinoma. Each CDR3 is given with its conserved first and last residue. The D gene is left open where the match is weak. Clone size is shown for a subset of rows, as once, few, many or a class of expanded clone.

D: NA; J: TRBJ2-7; size: NA; V: TRBV5-1; CDR3: CASAATGHSYEQYF; DNA: TGCGCCAGCGCCGCGACCGGACACTCCTACGAGCAGTACTTC
D: TRBD2; J: TRBJ2-1; size: NA; V: TRBV7-6; CDR3: CASSRGTSGGVYEQFF; DNA: TGTGCCAGCAGCCGGGGGACTAGCGGAGGGGTCTATGAGCAGTTCTTC
D: TRBD2; J: TRBJ2-7; size: NA; V: TRBV5-1; CDR3: CASSPGGEQYF; DNA: TGCGCCAGCAGCCCGGGAGGCGAGCAGTACTTC
D: TRBD1; J: TRBJ1-6; size: NA; V: TRBV28; CDR3: CASSLHSGGGSPLHF; DNA: TGTGCCAGCAGTTTACACTCAGGGGGAGGTTCACCCCTCCACTTT
D: NA; J: TRBJ2-2; size: NA; V: TRBV27; CDR3: CASRDLVGGTGELFF; DNA: TGTGCCAGCAGAGACTTGGTAGGAGGGACCGGGGAGCTGTTTTTT
D: NA; J: TRBJ2-1; size: NA; V: TRBV30; CDR3: CAQTGTLNNEQFF; DNA: TGTGCCCAAACCGGGACGCTAAACAATGAGCAGTTCTTC
D: NA; J: TRBJ1-4; size: NA; V: TRBV5-1; CDR3: CASSDRANEKLFF; DNA: TGCGCCAGCAGCGATAGGGCTAATGAAAAACTGTTTTTT
D: NA; J: TRBJ1-1; size: NA; V: TRBV10-3; CDR3: CATSRGTSNTEAFF; DNA: TGTGCCACCTCACGGGGGACGAGTAACACTGAAGCTTTCTTT
D: NA; J: TRBJ1-1; size: NA; V: TRBV6-1; CDR3: CASSEAPGRNTEAFF; DNA: TGTGCCAGCAGTGAAGCGCCAGGGCGGAACACTGAAGCTTTCTTT
D: NA; J: TRBJ2-3; size: NA; V: TRBV5-1; CDR3: CASSPGLSTDTQYF; DNA: TGCGCCAGCAGCCCGGGGCTTAGCACAGATACGCAGTATTTT
D: TRBD2; J: TRBJ2-2; size: NA; V: TRBV30; CDR3: CAWSVAGAWTGELFF; DNA: TGTGCCTGGAGTGTTGCGGGAGCCTGGACCGGGGAGCTGTTTTTT
D: NA; J: TRBJ2-7; size: NA; V: TRBV5-4; CDR3: CASSRSRLGSHEQYF; DNA: TGTGCCAGCAGCCGGTCCCGATTGGGTAGCCACGAGCAGTACTTC
D: NA; J: TRBJ1-2; size: NA; V: TRBV28; CDR3: CASSLSPGGPNYGYTF; DNA: TGTGCCAGCAGTTTGAGCCCGGGGGGGCCTAACTATGGCTACACCTTC
D: TRBD2; J: TRBJ2-5; size: NA; V: TRBV13; CDR3: CASSLNRGRGETQYF; DNA: TGTGCCAGCAGCTTAAATCGCGGGAGAGGAGAGACCCAGTACTTC
D: NA; J: TRBJ1-1; size: NA; V: TRBV19; CDR3: CASGEGPEAFF; DNA: TGTGCCAGTGGAGAAGGCCCTGAAGCTTTCTTT
D: NA; J: TRBJ1-1; size: NA; V: TRBV6-5; CDR3: CASSPNGNTEAFF; DNA: TGTGCCAGCAGCCCAAACGGGAACACTGAAGCTTTCTTT
D: TRBD1; J: TRBJ2-7; size: NA; V: TRBV5-1; CDR3: CASSFTGTGDREQYF; DNA: TGCGCCAGCAGCTTCACCGGGACAGGAGACAGGGAGCAGTACTTC
D: TRBD1; J: TRBJ1-2; size: NA; V: TRBV18; CDR3: CASSITPGTGSYGYTF; DNA: TGTGCCAGCTCGATAACCCCCGGGACAGGGAGCTATGGCTACACCTTC
D: NA; J: TRBJ2-1; size: few; V: TRBV5-1; CDR3: CASSLGAAEQFF; DNA: TGCGCCAGCAGCTTGGGGGCGGCAGAGCAGTTCTTC
D: NA; J: TRBJ2-3; size: NA; V: TRBV5-1; CDR3: CASSLRGTDTDTQYF; DNA: TGCGCCAGCAGCTTGCGGGGGACAGACACAGATACGCAGTATTTT
D: NA; J: TRBJ2-2; size: many; V: TRBV6-5; CDR3: CASSLLAPGTGELFF; DNA: TGTGCCAGCAGCTTACTAGCCCCGGGGACCGGGGAGCTGTTTTTT
D: NA; J: TRBJ1-3; size: NA; V: TRBV7-9; CDR3: CASSPVGPSSGNTIYF; DNA: TGTGCCAGCAGCCCCGTGGGACCGAGCTCTGGAAACACCATATATTTT
D: NA; J: TRBJ1-5; size: NA; V: TRBV19; CDR3: CASSIRGGNQPQHF; DNA: TGTGCCAGTAGTATAAGGGGAGGGAATCAGCCCCAGCATTTT
D: TRBD2; J: TRBJ2-1; size: NA; V: TRBV7-7; CDR3: CASSPGLATEQFF; DNA: TGTGCCAGCAGCCCAGGACTAGCTACTGAGCAGTTCTTC
D: NA; J: TRBJ1-1; size: NA; V: TRBV30; CDR3: CAWRRGRMNTEAFF; DNA: TGTGCCTGGAGGAGGGGCAGGATGAACACTGAAGCTTTCTTT
D: NA; J: TRBJ2-6; size: NA; V: TRBV6-1; CDR3: CASSEIRMASGANVLTF; DNA: TGTGCCAGCAGTGAAATCAGGATGGCCTCTGGGGCCAACGTCCTGACTTTC
D: NA; J: TRBJ2-5; size: NA; V: TRBV7-6; CDR3: CASSPPGRSQETQYF; DNA: TGTGCCAGCAGCCCACCGGGACGCAGCCAAGAGACCCAGTACTTC
D: TRBD1; J: TRBJ2-2; size: NA; V: TRBV15; CDR3: CATSRGTGLNTGELFF; DNA: TGTGCCACCAGCAGAGGGACAGGGCTGAACACCGGGGAGCTGTTTTTT
D: TRBD2; J: TRBJ2-4; size: NA; V: TRBV2; CDR3: CASKGTGGNIQYF; DNA: TGTGCCAGCAAAGGGACGGGGGGGAACATTCAGTACTTC
D: TRBD2; J: TRBJ2-3; size: NA; V: TRBV27; CDR3: CASNPTSGGTDTQYF; DNA: TGTGCCAGCAACCCAACTAGCGGGGGCACAGATACGCAGTATTTT
D: TRBD1; J: TRBJ1-1; size: NA; V: TRBV6-5; CDR3: CASSLGQGSTEAFF; DNA: TGTGCCAGCAGCCTAGGACAGGGGAGCACTGAAGCTTTCTTT
D: NA; J: TRBJ2-3; size: NA; V: TRBV5-1; CDR3: CASSLRGMGTDTQYF; DNA: TGCGCCAGCAGCTTGCGGGGGATGGGTACAGATACGCAGTATTTT
D: NA; J: TRBJ1-3; size: NA; V: TRBV6-6; CDR3: CASSYPGNTIYF; DNA: TGTGCCAGCAGTTACCCGGGAAACACCATATATTTT
D: NA; J: TRBJ2-5; size: NA; V: TRBV7-2; CDR3: CASSLTGSMETQYF; DNA: TGTGCCAGCAGCTTAACAGGGTCCATGGAGACCCAGTACTTC
D: TRBD1; J: TRBJ2-2; size: NA; V: TRBV2; CDR3: CASRDRVNTGELFF; DNA: TGTGCCAGCAGAGACAGGGTCAACACCGGGGAGCTGTTTTTT
D: NA; J: TRBJ1-2; size: NA; V: TRBV28; CDR3: CASSSTALNYGYTF; DNA: TGTGCCAGCAGTTCTACGGCCCTTAACTATGGCTACACCTTC
D: NA; J: TRBJ2-5; size: once; V: TRBV2; CDR3: CASSGTQETQYF; DNA: TGTGCCAGCAGTGGAACCCAAGAGACCCAGTACTTC
D: TRBD2; J: TRBJ2-2; size: NA; V: TRBV29-1; CDR3: CSALAGAKNTGELFF; DNA: TGCAGCGCGCTAGCGGGGGCCAAAAACACCGGGGAGCTGTTTTTT
D: TRBD1; J: TRBJ1-1; size: NA; V: TRBV30; CDR3: CAWSSDRGSEAFF; DNA: TGTGCCTGGAGCTCCGACAGGGGATCTGAAGCTTTCTTT
D: NA; J: TRBJ2-1; size: once; V: TRBV5-4; CDR3: CASSLEGRNNEQFF; DNA: TGTGCCAGCAGCTTGGAGGGCAGAAACAATGAGCAGTTCTTC
D: NA; J: TRBJ1-5; size: once; V: TRBV28; CDR3: CASSPSLGGNQPQHF; DNA: TGTGCCAGCAGTCCATCTCTAGGGGGGAATCAGCCCCAGCATTTT
D: NA; J: TRBJ2-6; size: NA; V: TRBV7-8; CDR3: CASSPMRGIPGANVLTF; DNA: TGTGCCAGCAGCCCGATGAGGGGGATTCCTGGGGCCAACGTCCTGACTTTC
D: TRBD2; J: TRBJ2-1; size: NA; V: TRBV10-2; CDR3: CASRTAGVGNEQFF; DNA: TGCGCCAGCAGAACCGCGGGGGTCGGGAATGAGCAGTTCTTC
D: NA; J: TRBJ2-6; size: NA; V: TRBV10-3; CDR3: CAISGAAGPSSGANVLTF; DNA: TGTGCCATCAGTGGGGCGGCAGGGCCTTCTTCTGGGGCCAACGTCCTGACTTTC
D: TRBD1; J: TRBJ1-1; size: NA; V: TRBV4-1; CDR3: CASSQNSGGWMNTEAFF; DNA: TGCGCCAGCAGCCAAAATTCAGGGGGTTGGATGAACACTGAAGCTTTCTTT
D: NA; J: TRBJ2-6; size: NA; V: TRBV6-6; CDR3: CASSQQGTGANVLTF; DNA: TGTGCCAGCAGCCAACAGGGAACTGGGGCCAACGTCCTGACTTTC
D: NA; J: TRBJ2-7; size: NA; V: TRBV9; CDR3: CASSVGGTWLYEQYF; DNA: TGTGCCAGCAGCGTAGGCGGGACATGGCTCTACGAGCAGTACTTC
D: TRBD1; J: TRBJ2-3; size: few; V: TRBV30; CDR3: CACPRDSSTDTQYF; DNA: TGTGCCTGCCCCCGGGACAGTTCCACAGATACGCAGTATTTT
D: TRBD1; J: TRBJ1-2; size: NA; V: TRBV9; CDR3: CASSVVGTGGADGYTF; DNA: TGTGCCAGCAGCGTAGTAGGGACAGGGGGCGCGGATGGCTACACCTTC
D: NA; J: TRBJ1-1; size: NA; V: TRBV19; CDR3: CASQGVVPRNTEAFF; DNA: TGTGCCAGTCAAGGGGTGGTCCCTCGCAACACTGAAGCTTTCTTT
D: NA; J: TRBJ2-7; size: few; V: TRBV28; CDR3: CASSLSPGRGSSYEQYF; DNA: TGTGCCAGCAGTTTATCTCCCGGGAGAGGTAGCTCCTACGAGCAGTACTTC
D: NA; J: TRBJ2-7; size: once; V: TRBV4-1; CDR3: CASSHRAGDSYEQYF; DNA: TGCGCCAGCAGCCATAGGGCCGGGGACTCCTACGAGCAGTACTTC